The clone carrying this T cell receptor beta chain was counted a few times. Its antigen remains unidentified. The V gene lost 6 bases and the J gene lost 1 base, with 12 bases spanning the gap. This CDR3 is 14 amino acids long. Separate cDNA molecules each had unique molecular identifiers attached to them. TCRdb called the 5' RACE reads again in MiXCR, with one record for every CDR3 protein. The data hold tens of thousands of distinct CDR3 sequences, with roughly 6.6% observed a single time. These data come from a study of early T cells in non-severe SARS-CoV-2 infection. Study-wide results and limits: Lookups in VDJdb leaned toward anti-spike CD8 responses and missed private and CD4 specificities.

This chain uses TRBV12-3 or TRBV12-4 with TRBJ2-5; D unclear. The clonotype originates from an adult who was a healthcare worker with PCR-confirmed SARS-CoV-2 infection or an uninfected control (not recorded which). The source material was whole blood, sampled at baseline. The CDR3 loop is CASRYRHLQETQYF. The CDR3 nucleotides are TGTGCCAGCAGATACCGACACCTCCAAGAGACCCAGTACTTC.